The 32 T cell receptor beta chains below all came from one sample that was sequenced in a study of T cells in Graves' hyperthyroidism and ophthalmopathy. The TCR beta CDR3 regions underwent amplification using RNA transcripts as the source. A set of HTBI primers served as the primers for a first-round RT-PCR of the TCR CDR3. In TCRdb, the multiplex PCR reads were re-called with MiXCR into one record per CDR3 protein. The data contain about 640,000 distinct CDR3 sequences, around 20% of them seen just once; the ten biggest clones take up approximately 30%. Sequenced sample: blood. Receptor source: a man aged 30-40 years with Graves' ophthalmopathy.

This chain connects TRBV5-4 to TRBJ2-7; D might be TRBD1 (6 bases). The germline CDR1 and CDR2 sequences are SGHNT and YYREEE (reference sequence). CDR3 size: 14 residues. Trimming removed 0 bases at V and 6 bases at J, with 13 bases between. The CDR3 reads CASSLGLGGREQYF. The CDR3 bases are TGTGCCAGCAGCTTGGGGCTAGGGGGTCGCGAGCAGTACTTC.

V and J are TRBV13 and TRBJ2-7; D possibly corresponds to TRBD2 (6 bases). The V end lost 3 bases, the J end lost 6 bases, and 18 bases lay between the germline ends. This CDR3 is built from 15 residues. From germline, CDR1 is PRHDT and CDR2 FYEKMQ (reference sequence). In DNA, the CDR3 is TGTGCCAGCAGCTTCGGGAGATCCGGACACCGCGAGCAGTACTTC. It is translated as CASSFGRSGHREQYF. Full variable domain (rest looked up from reference TRBV13 and TRBJ2-7): AAGVIQSPRHLIKEKRETATLKCYPIPRHDTVYWYQQGPGQDPQFLISFYEKMQSDKGSIPDRFSAQQFSDYHSELNMSSLELGDSALYFCASSFGRSGHREQYFGPGTRLTVT.

This clonotype was observed many times. The V gene is TRBV12-3 or TRBV12-4, the J gene TRBJ2-7; D gene unclear. Trimming removed 3 bases at V and 3 bases at J, with 15 bases between. The CDR3 contains 15 residues. CDR3 nucleotide sequence: TGTGCCAGCAGTTTCGGAGAAACCCCCTTCTACGAGCAGTACTTC. Translating gives CASSFGETPFYEQYF.

This clonotype was seen a few times. This chain joins TRBV20-1 and TRBJ2-5; possible D gene TRBD1, 5 bases. This CDR3 has 10 residues. Trimming took off 4 bases at V and 10 bases at J, with 10 bases between the two ends. Germline V lookup: CDR1 DFQATT, CDR2 SNEGSKA (reference sequence). CDR3 coding DNA: TGCAGTGCTAAACAGGAGTTCCAGTACTTC. Translation gives CSAKQEFQYF.

V is TRBV28 and J is TRBJ2-7; no definite D call. The V gene lost 8 bases and the J gene lost 0 bases, with 14 bases spanning the gap. This CDR3 comprises 14 residues. Germline assignment: CDR1 MDHEN and CDR2 SYDVKM. DNA for the CDR3: TGTGCCAGCGAAAGGGCAGAGAACTCCTACGAGCAGTACTTC. Protein sequence: CASERAENSYEQYF.

This sequence joins TRBV29-1 and TRBJ1-2; D is possibly TRBD1 (5 bases). With 6 bases removed from V and 6 bases from J, the gap between germline ends came to 14 bases. The CDR3 has 12 amino acids. Germline V gene sequence: CDR1 SQVTM, CDR2 ANQGSEA. The CDR3: CSVGPYINGYTF. The CDR3 nucleotides read TGCAGCGTGGGACCCTACATCAATGGCTACACCTTC.

The chain joins TRBV28 to TRBJ2-7, with TRBD2 identical over 10 bases. The J segment lost 5 bases and the V segment lost 5 bases, leaving 9 bases of the junction unmatched. The CDR3 has 15 residues. CDR1 and CDR2 from the germline V gene are MDHEN and SYDVKM. The CDR3 loop is CASSQSGRVRDEQYF. The CDR3 nucleotides read TGTGCCAGCAGTCAAAGCGGGAGGGTGCGGGACGAGCAGTACTTC.

This clonotype appeared many times. This chain uses TRBV28 with TRBJ2-7, with 11 nucleotides matching TRBD2. Germline V gene sequence: CDR1 MDHEN, CDR2 SYDVKM. With 6 bases clipped from V and 6 bases from J, the junction kept 10 bases outside the gene matches. The CDR3 contains 15 residues. The CDR3 DNA follows: TGTGCCAGCAGGACTAGCGGGAAAAATCGGGGCGAGCAGTACTTC. It is translated as CASRTSGKNRGEQYF.

The sample holds many counts of this clonotype. The J gene is TRBJ2-1, the V gene TRBV28; no firm D call. The CDR3 is 12 amino acids. CDR1 is MDHEN, CDR2 SYDVKM, per germline. Trimming took off 3 bases at V and 9 bases at J, with 9 bases between the two ends. The CDR3 DNA sequence: TGTGCCAGCAGTTTGTTGGGCGGTGAGCAGTTCTTC. It encodes CASSLLGGEQFF.

This clonotype was observed a handful of times. The CDR3 spells CASSTTSTGKETQYF. The CDR3 DNA follows: TGTGCCAGCAGTACGACATCAACAGGGAAAGAGACCCAGTACTTC. V usage is TRBV6-1 and J usage is TRBJ2-5; tentatively, D is TRBD1 (6 bases). Trimming left V 5 bases short and J 3 bases short, with 16 bases between. This CDR3 has 15 amino acids. Per the germline V gene, CDR1 is MNHNS and CDR2 is SASEGT.

This clonotype showed up just a few times. A much bigger clone sits one base away, suggesting this may be a read error. The gene calls are TRBV12-3 or TRBV12-4 and TRBJ1-5; no clear D gene. Trimming took off 0 bases at V and 5 bases at J, with 8 bases between the two ends. The length of the CDR3 is 14 residues. This chain's CDR3 is CASSLAGPYQPQHF. As DNA, the CDR3 is TGTGCCAGCAGTTTAGCCGGACCCTATCAGCCCCAGCATTTT.

This clonotype was picked up many times. The chain combines TRBV29-1 with TRBJ2-5; 14 bases are shared with TRBD2. The germline CDR1 and CDR2 sequences are SQVTM and ANQGSEA. The CDR3 covers 15 residues. V lost 6 bases to trimming and J lost 2 bases; unmatched junction nucleotides: 5. DNA for the CDR3: TGCAGCGTCCTGGGACTAGCGGGAGTACAAGAGACCCAGTACTTC. Its protein is CSVLGLAGVQETQYF.

This clonotype was counted ten times or more. The chain recombines TRBV11-2 with TRBJ2-7; D possibly corresponds to TRBD1 (5 bases). V lost 5 bases to trimming and J lost 7 bases, with 24 bases between them. CDR1 and CDR2 (germline): SGHAT, FQNNGV. This CDR3 region has 16 residues. The CDR3 region has the DNA TGTGCCAGCAGCCCACTCGTGAAGACCAGGGAAGATGAGCAGTACTTC. Protein: CASSPLVKTREDEQYF.

DNA for the CDR3: TGTGCCAGCAGCCAACGGATCCTCGCAGCAGGCCTGGGAGATACGCAGTATTTT. Its translation is CASSQRILAAGLGDTQYF. The chain joins TRBV3-1 to TRBJ2-3; D remains unclear. The germline CDR1 and CDR2 sequences are LGHDT and YNNKEL (reference sequence). This CDR3 has 18 residues. Trimming took 2 bases from V and 5 from J, leaving 23 bases between them.

The gene calls are TRBV30 and TRBJ2-1, with unresolved D. Germline V lookup: CDR1 GTSNPN, CDR2 SVGIG (reference sequence). The ends were cut back, 0 bases at V and 6 bases at J, with 12 bases in the middle. The CDR3 has 14 amino acids. The CDR3 sequence: CAWSVGHLPNEQFF. CDR3 in DNA: TGTGCCTGGAGTGTAGGCCACCTACCCAATGAGCAGTTCTTC.

This clonotype showed up many times. The chain carries TRBV7-3 and TRBJ2-3; 9 bases map to TRBD2. The CDR3 loop spans 16 amino acids. Looked up from germline, CDR1 is SGHTA and CDR2 is FQGTGA. Trimming at V came to 5 bases and at J to 4 bases, leaving 10 bases not matched to a gene. The CDR3 nucleotides are TGTGCCAGCAGCCCAGGCCTAGCGGGATGGGCAGATACGCAGTATTTT. Protein sequence: CASSPGLAGWADTQYF.

About this clonotype: A much larger clonotype is one base distant, so this may be a read error. The chain employs TRBV11-2 and TRBJ1-4; no clear D gene. Trimming left V 1 base short and J 3 bases short, with 9 bases between. Germline CDR1 and CDR2: SGHAT and FQNNGV. The CDR3 runs to 15 residues. As DNA, the CDR3 is TGTGCCAGCAGCTTAGCTTCCTGGGCTAATGAAAAACTGTTTTTT. Protein product: CASSLASWANEKLFF.

This clonotype showed up many times. The V call is TRBV28, the J call TRBJ2-7, with 7 bases fitting TRBD1. Trimming removed 7 bases from V and 1 base from J; junction bases left unmatched: 4. Looked up from germline, CDR1 is MDHEN and CDR2 is SYDVKM. The CDR3 length is 13 residues. The CDR3 loop is CASNRDSSYEQYF. In DNA form, the CDR3 reads TGTGCCAGCAATAGGGACAGTTCCTACGAGCAGTACTTC.

This clonotype occurred many times. For the CDR3, the DNA is TGTGCCAGCAGCTTCACCGGACAGAACGAGCAGTACTTC. The encoded protein is CASSFTGQNEQYF. The J gene is TRBJ2-7, the V gene TRBV7-3, with D possibly being TRBD1 (6 bases). The germline CDR1 and CDR2 sequences are SGHTA and FQGTGA. The CDR3 has 13 residues. Deletions cut 3 bases from V and 5 bases from J, with 11 bases between.

There are a few counts of this clonotype. The chain couples TRBV4-2 to TRBJ1-2; no definite D call. V lost 0 bases and J lost 0, with 11 bases in between. This CDR3 comprises 16 residues. Germline assignment: CDR1 LGHNA and CDR2 YNFKEQ. CDR3 nucleotide sequence: TGTGCCAGCAGCCAAGATCTAAGCCGAGCTAACTATGGCTACACCTTC. This encodes CASSQDLSRANYGYTF.

This clonotype was seen more than once but under ten times. The genes are TRBV6-2 or TRBV6-3 and TRBJ1-2; TRBD1 might be the D (5 bases). The CDR3 loop spans 13 amino acids. The germline CDR1 and CDR2 sequences are MNHEY and SVGEGT. Trimming stripped 7 bases from V and 4 bases from J, with 13 bases between. The CDR3 is CASTSVDTYGYTF. The CDR3 DNA follows: TGTGCCAGCACCTCCGTGGACACCTATGGCTACACCTTC.

This clonotype occurred many times. The chain has TRBV20-1 and TRBJ1-5; TRBD1 matches at 9 bases. V trimming: 1 base; J trimming: 7 bases; junction bases outside the gene matches: 11. The V gene's germline CDR1 is DFQATT and CDR2 SNEGSKA (reference sequence). This CDR3 has 16 residues. The CDR3 DNA is TGCAGTGCTAGAGCCCCCGGGACAGGGATTGGACAGCCCCAGCATTTT. Translated: CSARAPGTGIGQPQHF.

As for this clonotype: The junction does not match germline at one end; this may be a read error. This rearrangement joins TRBV15 to TRBJ2-5; D perhaps matches TRBD1 (6 bases). The CDR3 consists of 15 residues. In germline, CDR1 is LNHNV, CDR2 YYDKDF (reference sequence). CDR3 in amino acids: CATGRNGQFQETQYF. CDR3 DNA: TGTGCCACCGGCAGAAATGGACAGTTCCAAGAGACCCAGTACTTC.

This clonotype has just a few counts. This chain uses TRBV7-8 with TRBJ2-2; D unresolved. In germline, CDR1 is SGHVS, CDR2 FQNEAQ. V dropped 4 bases and J dropped 9 bases, with 6 bases sitting between them. The CDR3 has 11 amino acids. The CDR3 DNA is TGTGCCAGCAGCTCCGCCCGGGAGCTGTTTTTT. Translated: CASSSARELFF.

The table lists this clonotype with many counts. The chain uses TRBV20-1 and TRBJ2-5; 7 bases align to TRBD2. Germline CDR1 reads DFQATT; CDR2 reads SNEGSKA (reference sequence). The CDR3 has 15 amino acids. With V trimmed by 4 bases and J by 0 bases, 8 bases remained unmatched. CDR3 residues: CSATVWGTNQETQYF. In DNA form, the CDR3 reads TGCAGTGCTACCGTCTGGGGGACTAACCAAGAGACCCAGTACTTC.

The chain carries TRBV9 and TRBJ2-1, with TRBD2 matching over 7 bases. Trimming removed 6 bases from V and 2 bases from J; junction bases left unmatched: 8. The germline gives CDR1 SGDLS, CDR2 YYNGEE. The CDR3 length is 15 residues. The CDR3 DNA follows: TGTGCCAGCACCCCCCGGGACTACCCCTACAATGAGCAGTTCTTC. It is translated as CASTPRDYPYNEQFF.

This chain links TRBV4-3 with TRBJ2-3; 11 nucleotides line up with TRBD2. Trimming removed 1 base from V and 2 bases from J; junction bases left unmatched: 11. Germline values: CDR1 LGHNA, CDR2 YSLEER. The CDR3 covers 19 residues. In nucleotides, the CDR3 is TGCGCCAGCAGCCAAGCAGTCCCGGGACTAGCGGCATTCACAGATACGCAGTATTTT. Translation: CASSQAVPGLAAFTDTQYF.

This clonotype appeared many times. The CDR3 coding sequence is TGTGCCAGCAGCCTCGGGTCAGCGGACCAAGAGACCCAGTACTTC. This encodes CASSLGSADQETQYF. This chain joins TRBV11-1 and TRBJ2-5; D is possibly TRBD2 (5 bases). Germline lookup yields CDR1 SGHAT and CDR2 FQDESV (reference sequence). The CDR3 covers 15 residues. Trimming pared 5 bases from V and 0 bases from J, leaving 13 bases between. Combining the CDR3 with reference TRBV11-1 and TRBJ2-5 gives the whole variable domain EAEVAQSPRYKITEKSQAVAFWCDPISGHATLYWYRQILGQGPELLVQFQDESVVDDSQLPKDRFSAERLKGVDSTLKIQPAELGDSAMYLCASSLGSADQETQYFGPGTRLLVL.

This clonotype occurred once. The genes are TRBV19 and TRBJ2-7, with 9 positions matching TRBD1. V trimming: 5 bases; J trimming: 4 bases; junction bases outside the gene matches: 9. CDR3 length equals 15 residues. Germline V gives CDR1 LNHDA, CDR2 SQIVND (reference sequence). CDR3 loop: CASSRKGQGGYEQYF. The CDR3 region has the DNA TGTGCCAGTAGTCGAAAGGGACAGGGCGGGTACGAGCAGTACTTC.

In this sample, this clonotype turned up many times. The chain uses TRBV2 and TRBJ1-1, with D uncertain. Germline CDR1 reads SNHLY; CDR2 reads FYNNEI. The CDR3 covers 12 residues. V was pared by 2 bases and J by 8 bases, with 9 bases between. The CDR3 nucleotides are TGTGCCAGCAGTGAACAGGAGTTCGAAGCTTTCTTT. This codes for CASSEQEFEAFF.

The chain is built from TRBV19 and TRBJ1-1; TRBD1 might be the D (6 bases). This CDR3 has 15 amino acids. Trimming took off 3 bases at V and 0 bases at J, with 11 bases between the two ends. CDR1 and CDR2 from the germline V gene are LNHDA and SQIVND (reference sequence). In DNA, the CDR3 is TGTGCCAGTAGTATTGGTGGGACACTGAACACTGAAGCTTTCTTT. This sequence encodes CASSIGGTLNTEAFF.

This clonotype has only a few counts. The chain employs TRBV29-1 and TRBJ1-1; D gene ambiguous. V lost 7 bases and J 7 bases, leaving 10 bases between the germline ends. Germline CDR1 and CDR2: SQVTM and ANQGSEA. CDR3 size: 10 residues. CDR3 region: CSGHRGEAFF. The CDR3 DNA sequence: TGCAGCGGCCATCGGGGTGAAGCTTTCTTT.